This T cell receptor beta chain appears in the sequencing data of a study of Ad26.COV2.S vaccination and SARS-CoV-2 variants. Study information: Once or twice, 56 days apart, Ad26.COV2.S was delivered intramuscularly.

This CDR3 is 13 amino acids long. The germline CDR1 and CDR2 sequences are SGHAT and FQNNGV. V lost 8 bases to trimming and J lost 8 bases, with 18 bases between them. Here immunoSEQ multiplex PCR was the method, and the copy in TCRdb shows in-frame clones only, minus some. The table shows roughly 390,000 clones, with 75% to 90% occurring only once. Treatment denoted: around 19 received Ad26.COV2.S at low or high dose, single or two shots; several received placebo; per-sample allocation not given. Sampling was performed 63 days after the first vaccine or placebo injection. The chain carries TRBV11-2 and TRBJ1-1; no firm D call. This sequence was found in a person between 18 and 59 years old who received the Ad26.COV2.S COVID-19 vaccine or a placebo. Sequenced here: peripheral blood, sampled in a trial of Ad26.COV2.S vaccine versus placebo. In DNA form, the CDR3 reads TGTGCCAGCCGCACGGGCAGCCGCATAGAAGCTTTCTTT. It yields the protein CASRTGSRIEAFF.